These 25 T cell receptor beta chains came from one sample sequenced in a study of cytomegalovirus exposure and HLA in healthy donors. This PCR relied on a set of 60 Vbeta primers and 13 Jbeta primers. Assay used: immunoSEQ multiplex PCR; TCRdb lists only in-frame clones, some missing. The table shows about 140,000 clones, with 73% occurring only once. Material: PBMCs. The receptors here all came from a woman aged 35 to 49 in good health and CMV-seronegative.

DNA for the CDR3: TGCGCCAGCAGCTTGGGTAACCTGGGCACTGGAAACACCATATATTTT. Amino acids: CASSLGNLGTGNTIYF. The chain employs TRBV5-1 and TRBJ1-3; D not certain. The germline V gene has CDR1 SGHRS and CDR2 YFSETQ. V lost 0 bases to trimming and J lost 2 bases, with 12 bases between them. The length of the CDR3 is 16 residues.

V gene TRBV4-1 combines with J gene TRBJ1-6; D is ambiguous. Per germline, CDR1 MGHRA and CDR2 YSYEKL. The CDR3 consists of 14 residues. Trimming left V 6 bases short and J 12 bases short, with 18 bases between. CDR3 nucleotides: TGCGCCAGCAGTCTAGCTGGGTTCGGCGAACCCCTCCACTTT. As protein: CASSLAGFGEPLHF.

The chain is built from TRBV6-5 and TRBJ1-5; 9 nucleotides line up with TRBD1. Germline values: CDR1 MNHEY, CDR2 SVGAGI. CDR3 length: 15 residues. Germline trimming cut 4 bases from V and 6 bases from J; bases unmatched to any gene: 7. The CDR3 DNA is TGTGCCAGCAGTTCACCCGGGACAGGGATTCAGCCCCAGCATTTT. Translated: CASSSPGTGIQPQHF.

This chain connects TRBV6-1 to TRBJ1-2; no reliable D call. Germline V lookup: CDR1 MNHNS, CDR2 SASEGT. The CDR3 consists of 12 residues. V gave up 0 bases and J gave up 6 bases, with 5 bases separating them. CDR3 nucleotides: TGTGCCAGCAGTGAAGCGCGGGATGGCTACACCTTC. Translated, it gives CASSEARDGYTF.

The chain joins TRBV25-1 to TRBJ2-5; D is ambiguous. This CDR3 is 15 amino acids long. In germline, CDR1 is MGHDK, CDR2 SYGVNS. Trimming stripped 1 base from V and 2 bases from J, with 11 bases between. The CDR3, as DNA: TGTGCCAGCAGTGAATCCGCCCGAGTACAAGAGACCCAGTACTTC. This gives the protein CASSESARVQETQYF.

This clone was counted only a few times. The DNA of the CDR3 is TGTGCCAGCAGTGATTGGGGCGCAGGTGGCGAAAAACTGTTTTTT. Amino acid sequence: CASSDWGAGGEKLFF. The chain recombines TRBV6-1 with TRBJ1-4; the D gene is possibly TRBD1 (5 bases). Germline CDR1 reads MNHNS; CDR2 reads SASEGT. Deletions cut 3 bases from V and 8 bases from J, with 16 bases between. The length of the CDR3 is 15 residues.

The J gene is TRBJ1-5, the V gene TRBV28, with D possibly being TRBD1 (6 bases). In germline, CDR1 is MDHEN, CDR2 SYDVKM. CDR3 length: 17 amino acids. Trimming pared 4 bases from V and 4 bases from J, leaving 20 bases between. The CDR3 spells CASSSRQVDRLNQPQHF. In nucleotides, the CDR3 is TGTGCCAGCAGTTCTCGACAAGTTGACAGGCTAAATCAGCCCCAGCATTTT.

The V call is TRBV2, the J call TRBJ2-1; 8 bases fit TRBD2. The CDR3 extends over 17 amino acids. Germline V lookup: CDR1 SNHLY, CDR2 FYNNEI. The V and J ends lost 2 bases and 0 bases, in that order; junction bases with no gene match: 6. The CDR3 loop reads CASSENRLAGSYNEQFF. CDR3 bases: TGTGCCAGCAGTGAAAATCGGCTAGCGGGCTCCTACAATGAGCAGTTCTTC.

The V call is TRBV15, the J call TRBJ1-1, with D uncertain. V lost 1 base to trimming and J lost 0 bases, with 15 bases between them. Germline loops: CDR1 LNHNV, CDR2 YYDKDF (reference sequence). CDR3 size: 17 residues. Here the CDR3 DNA reads TGTGCCACCAGCAGAGGAGGAACCTTCGGGGTGAACACTGAAGCTTTCTTT. Its protein is CATSRGGTFGVNTEAFF. Complete variable domain (other parts from reference TRBV15 and TRBJ1-1): DAMVIQNPRYQVTQFGKPVTLSCSQTLNHNVMYWYQQKSSQAPKLLFHYYDKDFNNEADTPDNFQSRRPNTSFCFLDIRSPGLGDTAMYLCATSRGGTFGVNTEAFFGQGTRLTVV.

V is TRBV6-7 and J is TRBJ2-4, with D possibly being TRBD2 (5 bases). Being an ORF, TRBV6-7 has a function that is uncertain. Deletions cut 6 bases from V and 8 bases from J, with 11 bases between. CDR3 length: 12 amino acids. CDR3 DNA sequence: TGTGCCAGCAGCGATAGGGAGCACATTCAGTACTTC. Translated, it gives CASSDREHIQYF.

The V gene is TRBV6-4, the J gene TRBJ2-1; TRBD2 is a possible D gene (7 bases). The CDR3 covers 16 residues. Trimming took 3 bases from V and 9 from J, leaving 21 bases between them. Germline V CDR1 and CDR2: MRHNA, SNTAGT. The CDR3 DNA is TGTGCCAGCAGTGAAACCCTCCGGGGGGCGGAGAGTGAGCAGTTCTTC. Its translation is CASSETLRGAESEQFF.

The chain has TRBV6-6 and TRBJ2-7; 10 positions agree with TRBD1. CDR3 length: 15 amino acids. The J segment lost 4 bases and the V segment lost 5 bases, leaving 8 bases of the junction unmatched. Looked up from germline, CDR1 is MNHNY and CDR2 is SVGAGI (reference sequence). The CDR3: CASSNPGQGMYEQYF. The CDR3 DNA is TGTGCCAGCAGTAATCCGGGACAGGGGATGTACGAGCAGTACTTC.

The chain carries TRBV4-1 and TRBJ1-5; D uncertain. V lost 2 bases and J lost 1, with 9 bases in between. This CDR3 region has 15 residues. CDR1 MGHRA and CDR2 YSYEKL come from the germline V gene. The CDR3 sequence is CASSQRSESNQPQHF. The CDR3 coding sequence is TGCGCCAGCAGCCAACGTTCAGAAAGCAATCAGCCCCAGCATTTT.

The chain carries TRBV11-1 and TRBJ2-1, with TRBD2 matching 13 bases. The CDR3 is 15 residues long. Germline CDR1 and CDR2: SGHAT and FQDESV (reference sequence). V lost 1 base to trimming and J lost 8 bases; unmatched junction nucleotides: 2. The CDR3 loop reads CASSLGGTSGDEQFF. The CDR3 DNA reads as TGTGCCAGCAGCTTAGGAGGGACTAGCGGGGATGAGCAGTTCTTC.

The rearrangement uses TRBV15 and TRBJ2-5; D gene ambiguous. Per germline, CDR1 LNHNV and CDR2 YYDKDF (reference sequence). CDR3 length: 15 amino acids. V was shortened by 0 bases and J by 0 bases, with 8 bases between the two germline ends. The CDR3 spells CATSRDRANQETQYF. DNA for the CDR3: TGTGCCACCAGCAGAGATAGAGCTAACCAAGAGACCCAGTACTTC.

This chain connects TRBV2 to TRBJ2-1, with 7 bases aligning to TRBD1. Germline V CDR1 and CDR2: SNHLY, FYNNEI. CDR3 length: 13 amino acids. The J segment lost 6 bases and the V segment lost 8 bases, leaving 7 bases of the junction unmatched. The CDR3 spells CASGTDRSNEQFF. CDR3 DNA: TGTGCCAGCGGGACAGACCGGTCCAATGAGCAGTTCTTC. The full variable domain, its missing parts supplied by reference TRBV2 and TRBJ2-1, is EPEVTQTPSHQVTQMGQEVILRCVPISNHLYFYWYRQILGQKVEFLVSFYNNEISEKSEIFDDQFSVERPDGSNFTLKIRSTKLEDSAMYFCASGTDRSNEQFFGPGTRLTVL.

The chain uses TRBV7-6 and TRBJ2-3; 8 bases are a match to TRBD2. CDR3 length: 15 amino acids. CDR1 is SGHVS, CDR2 FNYEAQ, per germline. V shed 3 bases and J 0 bases; nucleotides not matched to a gene: 2. This CDR3 reads CASSFGGGSTDTQYF. The CDR3 DNA is TGTGCCAGCAGCTTTGGCGGGGGGAGCACAGATACGCAGTATTTT. Based on the CDR3 plus reference TRBV7-6 and TRBJ2-3, the full variable domain is GAGVSQSPRYKVTKRGQDVALRCDPISGHVSLYWYRQALGQGPEFLTYFNYEAQQDKSGLPNDRFSAERPEGSISTLTIQRTEQRDSAMYRCASSFGGGSTDTQYFGPGTRLTVL.

The rearrangement links TRBV7-2 to TRBJ2-5, with D possibly TRBD1 on 6 matching bases. Germline V lookup: CDR1 SGHTA, CDR2 FQGNSA. CDR3 size: 13 residues. V lost 5 bases and J lost 2, with 9 bases in between. This CDR3 reads CASSVDRQETQYF. The CDR3 region has the DNA TGTGCCAGCAGCGTGGACAGACAAGAGACCCAGTACTTC.

The V and J genes are TRBV14 and TRBJ2-3; D gene ambiguous. With 1 base removed from V and 4 bases from J, the gap between germline ends came to 6 bases. This CDR3 has 13 amino acids. Germline V CDR1 and CDR2: SGHDN, FVKESK. CDR3 loop: CASSQGTADTQYF. CDR3 DNA sequence: TGTGCCAGCAGCCAAGGTACGGCAGATACGCAGTATTTT.

The chain has TRBV11-2 and TRBJ1-1; 7 bases line up with TRBD1. The J segment lost 11 bases and the V segment lost 5 bases, leaving 11 bases of the junction unmatched. Looked up from germline, CDR1 is SGHAT and CDR2 is FQNNGV. The CDR3 has 13 amino acids. CDR3 sequence reads: CASSRTRQGEAFF. The CDR3 DNA is TGTGCCAGCAGCCGTACTAGACAGGGCGAGGCTTTCTTT.

This clone was picked up a small number of times. The CDR3 here is CASSGGYNQPQHF. CDR3 coding DNA: TGTGCCAGCAGTGGGGGCTACAATCAGCCCCAGCATTTT. V is TRBV5-6 and J is TRBJ1-5; a possible D gene is TRBD1 (6 bases). The CDR3 is made up of 13 amino acids. Germline V gene lookup returns CDR1 SGHDT and CDR2 YYEEEE. V was pared by 5 bases and J by 3 bases, with 9 bases between.

This clone was recorded only once. The V and J genes are TRBV28 and TRBJ1-4, with D unclear. V was pared by 6 bases and J by 3 bases, with 5 bases between. The CDR3 length is 12 residues. Germline V gene data show CDR1 as MDHEN and CDR2 as SYDVKM. CDR3: CASSRANEKLFF. The CDR3 DNA reads as TGTGCCAGCAGCCGTGCTAATGAAAAACTGTTTTTT.

This rearrangement joins TRBV2 to TRBJ2-3; 11 bases map to TRBD2. This CDR3 spans 15 amino acids. V lost 4 bases and J lost 9; bases outside the gene matches: 9. CDR1 and CDR2 (germline): SNHLY, FYNNEI. The CDR3 is CASSGTSGGLGTQYF. In DNA form, the CDR3 reads TGTGCCAGCAGTGGTACTAGCGGGGGCTTGGGGACGCAGTATTTT.

This sequence joins TRBV7-9 and TRBJ1-5, with 8 bases lining up with TRBD1. The CDR3 contains 15 residues. Trimming at V came to 1 base and at J to 7 bases, leaving 6 bases not matched to a gene. Germline V gene data show CDR1 as SEHNR and CDR2 as FQNEAQ (reference sequence). This chain's CDR3 is CASSLGDRPGQPQHF. The CDR3, as DNA: TGTGCCAGCAGCTTAGGGGACAGGCCGGGACAGCCCCAGCATTTT.

The chain employs TRBV19 and TRBJ2-2; 11 positions match TRBD2. The V segment lost 9 bases and the J segment 5 bases; nucleotides outside the gene matches: 8. The CDR3 spans 15 residues. Germline lookup yields CDR1 LNHDA and CDR2 SQIVND (reference sequence). In nucleotides, the CDR3 is TGTGCCAGCACCGGGACTAGCGGACGAACCGGGGAGCTGTTTTTT. Its translation: CASTGTSGRTGELFF.